The TCR beta chain described here comes from a study of T cell responses to AZD1222 COVID-19 vaccine. Study findings and constraints: Scientists sampled the repertoires only once the peak T cell response had passed.

The V end lost 2 bases, the J end lost 2 bases, and 13 bases lay between the germline ends. CDR1 and CDR2 (germline): MNHEY, SVGAGI. The CDR3 extends over 16 amino acids. Regarding this clone: The antigen is undetermined.

Assay used: immunoSEQ multiplex PCR; TCRdb lists only in-frame clones, some missing. The top ten hold roughly 3.5% of the sample, which has 90,000 to 150,000 clones, approximately 88% seen once. The clonotype comes from an adult in good health. The sample in question was peripheral blood, obtained on day 0 of AZD1222 vaccination. This rearrangement joins TRBV6-5 to TRBJ1-3; no firm D call. The CDR3 sequence: CASSYTPPGAGNTIYF. The CDR3 bases are TGTGCCAGCAGTTACACACCTCCGGGAGCTGGAAACACCATATATTTT.